This T cell receptor beta chain was profiled in a study of PD-L1 blockade in urothelial cancer. Looking at the study overall: About 90% of the 29 patients comprised males who had bladder-origin urothelial cancer. The authors examined blood 3 weeks (second dose) and 6 weeks after treatment start. Specimens of blood held a median count of roughly 140,000 T cells.

Trimming took 1 base from V and 8 from J; bases not matched to a gene: 11. The V gene's germline CDR1 is SGHTA and CDR2 FQGNSA. The CDR3 runs to 16 residues. Time point meaning: peripheral blood 6 weeks after treatment start. Synthetic TCR analog templates were added to each PCR reaction. Clones were read by immunoSEQ multiplex PCR, and TCRdb kept only the in-frame ones, dropping some. The sample records 31,000 or so clones, roughly 87% being singletons. The sequenced sample was PBMCs, obtained around atezolizumab (anti-PD-L1) treatment. This chain connects TRBV7-2 to TRBJ2-1, with 7 bases fitting TRBD2. The receptor comes from an elderly man with urothelial cancer. DNA of the CDR3: TGTGCCAGCAGCTTAGGGGGAGGGCCCCTCCGGGATGAGCAGTTCTTC. Translated: CASSLGGGPLRDEQFF.